This TCR beta chain was recovered during a study of CD8+ T cells in alopecia areata. Study as a whole: Treated patients were dosed with oral tofacitinib, taking 5 to 10 mg twice daily.

With 2 bases removed from V and 7 bases from J, the gap between germline ends came to 8 bases. This CDR3 contains 12 residues. From germline, CDR1 is SQVTM and CDR2 ANQGSEA. This clone was seen only a few times. Its antigen is not identified. Sorted populations comprised CD4+ and CD8+ T cells obtained from PBMCs. Study-wide results and caveats: Sequencing of scalp tissue also captures the resident alphabeta T cells of normal skin.

As the sequencing template, cDNA was produced by extracting RNA and reverse transcribing it. Measured with immunoSEQ multiplex PCR; TCRdb has only the in-frame clones, and not every one. The sample lists around 140,000 clones, approximately 49% seen once, with approximately 0.99% in the top ten. This material consisted of CD4+ T cells sorted from blood, taken at week 0. The rearrangement links TRBV29-1 to TRBJ2-2; D ambiguous. The TCR sequence derives from a human donor with alopecia areata. The CDR3 DNA reads as TGCAGCGTTGAATCCATTAACGGGGAGCTGTTTTTT. Translating it yields CSVESINGELFF.